What follows is one TCR beta chain and its context. Its antigen is not known. The source of the sample is a study of cytomegalovirus exposure and HLA in healthy donors. The overall study: Prior work identified around 120 million unique TCR beta sequences in about 179 million T cells. Points from the study as a whole: Most of the TCR beta V segments (in an earlier analysis) were productive either about 90% or about 30% of the time. The study had only CMV serostatus as immune exposure information.

The primer mix had 60 Vbeta and 13 Jbeta primers. Repertoires were generated with immunoSEQ multiplex PCR, while TCRdb's copy carries only in-frame clones and drops some. In the table there are 100,000 to 150,000 clones, under 85% of which are singletons. Germline V gene lookup returns CDR1 SGHVS and CDR2 FNYEAQ. V trimming: 2 bases; J trimming: 8 bases; junction bases outside the gene matches: 16. The CDR3 runs 19 residues. This sequence joins TRBV7-6 and TRBJ2-1, with 12 bases that match TRBD1. Sequencing used PBMCs. The TCR sequence derives from a woman aged 45-65 years in good health and CMV-seropositive. This CDR3 reads CASSLFAYPSRDRGHEQFF. CDR3 coding DNA: TGTGCCAGCAGCTTATTCGCTTACCCTTCCCGGGACAGGGGGCATGAGCAGTTCTTC. Together with reference TRBV7-6 and TRBJ2-1, the CDR3 gives the full variable domain: GAGVSQSPRYKVTKRGQDVALRCDPISGHVSLYWYRQALGQGPEFLTYFNYEAQQDKSGLPNDRFSAERPEGSISTLTIQRTEQRDSAMYRCASSLFAYPSRDRGHEQFFGPGTRLTVL.